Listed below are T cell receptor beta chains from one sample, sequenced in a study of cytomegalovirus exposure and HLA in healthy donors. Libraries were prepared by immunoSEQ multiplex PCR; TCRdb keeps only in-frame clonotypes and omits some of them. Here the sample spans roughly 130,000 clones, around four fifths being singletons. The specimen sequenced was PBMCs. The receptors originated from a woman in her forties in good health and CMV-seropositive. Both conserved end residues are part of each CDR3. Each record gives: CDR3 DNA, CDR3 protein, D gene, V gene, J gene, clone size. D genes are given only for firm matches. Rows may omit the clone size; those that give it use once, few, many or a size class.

TGTGCCAGTAGTAACCGGGACAGGGAATCTTCACCCCTCCACTTT,CASSNRDRESSPLHF,TRBD1,TRBV19,TRBJ1-6,-
TGTGCCAGCAGCCCACCCCGTGGGACAGGACGCCGTCTACTCTATGGCTACACCTTC,CASSPPRGTGRRLLYGYTF,TRBD1,TRBV27,TRBJ1-2,-
TGTGCCAGCAGTTTTGGGGGAGGTCACGAAAAACTGTTTTTT,CASSFGGGHEKLFF,-,TRBV28,TRBJ1-4,few
TGTGCCAGCAGTTTAGGGGGGGCCCAAGAGGATACGCAGTATTTT,CASSLGGAQEDTQYF,-,TRBV28,TRBJ2-3,-
TGTGCCTGGAGTGTAAGACAGGGCTTGAGAGAGCAGTACTTC,CAWSVRQGLREQYF,TRBD1,TRBV30,TRBJ2-7,-
TGCGCCAGCAGCCCCGGGACAGGGGAGGTGGGGAGCAATCAGCCCCAGCATTTT,CASSPGTGEVGSNQPQHF,TRBD1,TRBV4-1,TRBJ1-5,-
TGTGCCAGCTCTGGACTAGCGGGAGACGAGCAGTACTTC,CASSGLAGDEQYF,TRBD2,TRBV18,TRBJ2-7,-
TGTGCCAGCAGCCTAACCGGGACAGCTGAAGCTTTCTTT,CASSLTGTAEAFF,TRBD1,TRBV7-3,TRBJ1-1,-
TGTGCCAGCAGCCCCCGTCGGGGGGGCACTGAAGCTTTCTTT,CASSPRRGGTEAFF,-,TRBV7-2,TRBJ1-1,-
TGTGCCAGCAGTAGCGGGAATCAGCCCCAGCATTTT,CASSSGNQPQHF,-,TRBV2,TRBJ1-5,-
TGTGCCAGCAGCTTAGGGCAGGCCCAAACTGAAGCTTTCTTT,CASSLGQAQTEAFF,-,TRBV7-9,TRBJ1-1,-
TGTGCCAGCAGCTACAGGGGATTGAACACTGAAGCTTTCTTT,CASSYRGLNTEAFF,TRBD1,TRBV27,TRBJ1-1,few
TGTGGATCGAGGAAGAACACTGAAGCTTTCTTT,CGSRKNTEAFF,-,TRBV27,TRBJ1-1,-
TGCGCCAGCAGCTTGATAGGGGGCTTTAATCAGGACACTGAAGCTTTCTTT,CASSLIGGFNQDTEAFF,TRBD1,TRBV5-1,TRBJ1-1,-
TGTGCCAGCAGGGACGGGACAGGGGGCGAGGAGACCCAGTACTTC,CASRDGTGGEETQYF,TRBD1,TRBV2,TRBJ2-5,few
TGTGCCAGCAGGGGAGACGGCTACGAGCAGTACTTC,CASRGDGYEQYF,-,TRBV2,TRBJ2-7,-
TGTGCCAGCAGCGCCGAGTCCGGCACTGAAGCTTTCTTT,CASSAESGTEAFF,-,TRBV11-3,TRBJ1-1,-
TGTGCCAGCAGCCGGTACGGGAGAGTGGCTTCCGATGAGCAGTTCTTC,CASSRYGRVASDEQFF,-,TRBV7-3,TRBJ2-1,-
TGTGCCAGTGGCACAGGGGGTGGTAATGAAAAACTGTTTTTT,CASGTGGGNEKLFF,TRBD1,TRBV19,TRBJ1-4,-
TGCGCCAGCAGCTTGGCCGGGGACACTGAAGCTTTCTTT,CASSLAGDTEAFF,-,TRBV5-1,TRBJ1-1,few
TGTGCCAGCAGTGATACAATTTGGCTAGCTTTCTTT,CASSDTIWLAFF,-,TRBV6-1,TRBJ1-1,-
TGCGCCAGCAGCTTTCTAGCGGGAGGTGACAATGAGCAGTTCTTC,CASSFLAGGDNEQFF,TRBD2,TRBV5-1,TRBJ2-1,few
TGTGCCAGTAGTACGGCGTCGACAGGGAACACTGAAGCTTTCTTT,CASSTASTGNTEAFF,-,TRBV19,TRBJ1-1,-
TGTGCCAGTGGGAGACGGGACAGCTATGGCTACACCTTC,CASGRRDSYGYTF,TRBD1,TRBV9,TRBJ1-2,-
TGTGCCAGTAGTCCAAGGACAGGGGTGACCACTGAAGCTTTCTTT,CASSPRTGVTTEAFF,TRBD1,TRBV19,TRBJ1-1,few
TGTGCCAGCTCAACTGGGACAGGGGGCTCCTACGAGCAGTACTTC,CASSTGTGGSYEQYF,TRBD1,TRBV18,TRBJ2-7,-
TGTGCCAGCAGTTCCCCTCCGGGACAGACAGATGCGCAGTATTTT,CASSSPPGQTDAQYF,TRBD1,TRBV28,TRBJ2-3,-
TGTGCCAGCAGTTTACTAGGGAACACTGAAGCTTTCTTT,CASSLLGNTEAFF,-,TRBV27,TRBJ1-1,-
TGCGCCAGCAGCTTGACTAGCGGAATGAACACCGGGGAGCTGTTTTTT,CASSLTSGMNTGELFF,TRBD2,TRBV5-1,TRBJ2-2,-
TGTGCCAGCTCACCGGGACAGGGGAATGAAAAACTGTTTTTT,CASSPGQGNEKLFF,TRBD1,TRBV18,TRBJ1-4,-
TGTTCCAGCAGCTTTTTGTGGAGGACAGGGATTGGGATGGGATCTGAAGCTTTCTTT,CSSSFLWRTGIGMGSEAFF,TRBD1,TRBV7-9,TRBJ1-1,-
TGTGCCAGCAGCTGGGAGGCCTATGGCTACACCTTC,CASSWEAYGYTF,-,TRBV7-8,TRBJ1-2,few
TGTGCCAGCAGCTTCCACCCCGGGACAGGGGGCGTAGAGCAGTACTTC,CASSFHPGTGGVEQYF,TRBD1,TRBV7-9,TRBJ2-7,-
TGTGCCAGCAGCTCCCCCGGTATATACTATGGCTACACCTTC,CASSSPGIYYGYTF,-,TRBV7-2,TRBJ1-2,many
TGTGCCAGCAGCTTAGGAGCCCGGTGGGGGGGGGTTCAGCCCCAGCATTTT,CASSLGARWGGVQPQHF,-,TRBV7-6,TRBJ1-5,-
TGCGCCAGCAGCTTGTTTCCCCTAGCGTCAACGTTCGACACCTACGAGCAGTACTTC,CASSLFPLASTFDTYEQYF,-,TRBV5-1,TRBJ2-7,-